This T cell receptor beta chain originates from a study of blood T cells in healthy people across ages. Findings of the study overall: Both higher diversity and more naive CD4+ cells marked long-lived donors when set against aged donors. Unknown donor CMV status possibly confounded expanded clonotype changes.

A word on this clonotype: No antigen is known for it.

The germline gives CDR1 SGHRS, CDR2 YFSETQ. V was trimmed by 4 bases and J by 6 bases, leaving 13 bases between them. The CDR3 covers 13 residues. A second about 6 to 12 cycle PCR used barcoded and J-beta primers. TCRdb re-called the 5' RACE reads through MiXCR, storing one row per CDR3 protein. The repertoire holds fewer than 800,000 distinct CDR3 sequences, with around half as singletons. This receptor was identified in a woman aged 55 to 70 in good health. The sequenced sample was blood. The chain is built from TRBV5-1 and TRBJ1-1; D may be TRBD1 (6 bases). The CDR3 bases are TGCGCCAGCAGCGAACCAGGGGACTCTGAAGCTTTCTTT. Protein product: CASSEPGDSEAFF.